This T cell receptor (beta chain) was identified in a study of cytomegalovirus exposure and HLA in healthy donors. Whole-study context: A data release that came early held roughly 90 million unique TCRs from HLA-typed donors. Notes on the study in general: Later analysis indicated greater clonal expansion among HLA-associated TCR beta chains than among equally common other chains.

Germline CDR1 is SNHLY and CDR2 is FYNNEI. This CDR3 spans 15 amino acids. J gave up 3 bases and V 5 bases, and 9 bases lay outside the gene matches. As to this clone: The antigen remains undetermined.

The PCR was carried out with 60 Vbeta primers and 13 Jbeta primers. The repertoire was sequenced with immunoSEQ multiplex PCR; TCRdb's copy has only in-frame clones and lacks some. The sample lists more than 70,000 clones; roughly two thirds were seen once. Sequences were obtained from PBMCs. J is TRBJ1-1 and V is TRBV2; 7 nucleotides align to TRBD1. The source is a man aged 35-49 years in good health and CMV-seropositive. The CDR3 sequence: CASSSGQRGHTEAFF. The CDR3, as DNA: TGTGCCAGCAGTTCGGGACAGAGAGGCCACACTGAAGCTTTCTTT.